The clone carrying this T cell receptor beta chain counts as large. As to time point: sample taken at primary tumor resection. Whole RNA came from tumor, nontumor lung or frozen PBMC and was sequenced without being sorted. The sample belongs to a study of spatial heterogeneity in lung cancer. The V gene's germline CDR1 is SGHRS and CDR2 YFSETQ. This CDR3 region has 14 residues. Trimming took 4 bases from V and 8 from J, leaving 15 bases between them. TCRdb processed the 5' RACE reads anew with MiXCR; each CDR3 protein has one entry. Found here are 2,000 to 2,500 distinct CDR3 sequences, just over 7% of them singletons; the top ten hold roughly 10%.

The V and J genes are TRBV5-1 and TRBJ1-4, with a tentative D call TRBD1 (5 bases). The receptor's source is a female donor with early-stage non-small cell lung cancer. The source was normal lung tissue next to the tumor, collected at surgery. CDR3 protein: CASSRDGGGEKLFF. The CDR3 nucleotides are TGCGCCAGCAGCCGGGACGGAGGAGGCGAAAAACTGTTTTTT.